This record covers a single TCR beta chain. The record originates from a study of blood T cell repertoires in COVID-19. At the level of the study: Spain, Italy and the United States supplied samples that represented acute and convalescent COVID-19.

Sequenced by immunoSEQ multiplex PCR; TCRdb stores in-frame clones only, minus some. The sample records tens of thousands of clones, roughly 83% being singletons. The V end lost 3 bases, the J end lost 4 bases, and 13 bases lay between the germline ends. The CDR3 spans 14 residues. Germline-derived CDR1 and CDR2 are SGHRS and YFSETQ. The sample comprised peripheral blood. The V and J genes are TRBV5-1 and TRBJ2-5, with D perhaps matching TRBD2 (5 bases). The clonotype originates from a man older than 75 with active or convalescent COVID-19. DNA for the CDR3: TGCGCCAGCAGCTCCCTTGTGGGAGTAGAGACCCAGTACTTC. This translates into CASSSLVGVETQYF. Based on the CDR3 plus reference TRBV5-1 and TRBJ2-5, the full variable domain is KAGVTQTPRYLIKTRGQQVTLSCSPISGHRSVSWYQQTPGQGLQFLFEYFSETQRNKGNFPGRFSGRQFSNSRSEMNVSTLELGDSALYLCASSSLVGVETQYFGPGTRLLVL.